This T cell receptor (beta chain) comes out of a study of T cell responses to AZD1222 COVID-19 vaccine. Whole-study findings and limits: There were mostly white British donors and more females than males, and clonal diversity was possibly underestimated.

Clones were read by immunoSEQ multiplex PCR, and TCRdb kept only the in-frame ones, dropping some. The table includes 100,000 or so clones, approximately 89% detected once. Comment on this clone: No antigen is known for it.

From germline, CDR1 is KGHSH and CDR2 LQKENI. This CDR3 spans 18 amino acids. Trimming took off 3 bases at V and 0 bases at J, with 20 bases between the two ends. This chain uses TRBV18 with TRBJ1-2; TRBD1 is a possible D gene (5 bases). The TCR comes from an adult who received the AZD1222 COVID-19 vaccine. The sequencing used peripheral blood, collected 28 days after the second AZD1222 dose. The CDR3 sequence is CASSPYRDLGSANYGYTF. In DNA form, the CDR3 reads TGTGCCAGCTCACCCTACCGGGACCTCGGTTCAGCTAACTATGGCTACACCTTC.